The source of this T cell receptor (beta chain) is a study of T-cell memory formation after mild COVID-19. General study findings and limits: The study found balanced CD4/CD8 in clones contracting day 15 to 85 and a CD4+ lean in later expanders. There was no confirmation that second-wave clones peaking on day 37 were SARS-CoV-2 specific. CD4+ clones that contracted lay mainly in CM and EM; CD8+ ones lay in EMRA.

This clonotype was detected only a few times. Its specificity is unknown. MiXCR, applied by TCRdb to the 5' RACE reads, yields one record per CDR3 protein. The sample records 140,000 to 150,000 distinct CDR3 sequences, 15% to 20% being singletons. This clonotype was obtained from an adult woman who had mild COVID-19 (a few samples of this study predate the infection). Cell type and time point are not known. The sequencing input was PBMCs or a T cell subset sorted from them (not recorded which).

CDR3 nucleotide sequence: TGTGCCAGCAGCTCCACGACGACTAGGACGGTTGATACGCAGTATTTT. It encodes CASSSTTTRTVDTQYF. The chain links TRBV7-9 to TRBJ2-3, with D possibly matching TRBD2 (6 bases). V lost 4 bases and J 6 bases, leaving 20 bases between the germline ends. Per the germline V gene, CDR1 is SEHNR and CDR2 is FQNEAQ (reference sequence). The CDR3 loop spans 16 amino acids.